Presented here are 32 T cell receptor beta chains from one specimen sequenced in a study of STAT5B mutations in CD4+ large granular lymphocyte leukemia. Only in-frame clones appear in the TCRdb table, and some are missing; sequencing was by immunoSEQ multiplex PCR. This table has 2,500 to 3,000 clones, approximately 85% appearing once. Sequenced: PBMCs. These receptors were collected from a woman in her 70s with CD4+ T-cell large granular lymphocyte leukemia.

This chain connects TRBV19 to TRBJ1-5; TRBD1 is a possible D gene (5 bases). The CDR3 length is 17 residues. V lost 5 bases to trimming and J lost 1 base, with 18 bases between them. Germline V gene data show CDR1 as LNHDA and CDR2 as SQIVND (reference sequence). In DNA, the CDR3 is TGTGCCAGTAGTGTACCGGGACTCATTGAGAGCAATCAGCCCCAGCATTTT. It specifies CASSVPGLIESNQPQHF.

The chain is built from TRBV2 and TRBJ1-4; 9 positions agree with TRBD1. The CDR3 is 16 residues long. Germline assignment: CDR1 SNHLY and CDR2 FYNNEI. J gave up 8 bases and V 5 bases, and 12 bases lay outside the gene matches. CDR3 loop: CASSSTLQGAGEKLFF. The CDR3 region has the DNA TGTGCCAGCAGTTCAACCTTACAGGGGGCAGGAGAAAAACTGTTTTTT.

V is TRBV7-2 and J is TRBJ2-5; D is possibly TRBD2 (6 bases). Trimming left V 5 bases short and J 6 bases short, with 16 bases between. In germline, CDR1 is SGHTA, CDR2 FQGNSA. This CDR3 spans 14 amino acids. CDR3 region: CASSRSLGGKTQYF. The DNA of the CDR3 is TGTGCCAGCAGCCGCAGCCTTGGGGGGAAGACCCAGTACTTC.

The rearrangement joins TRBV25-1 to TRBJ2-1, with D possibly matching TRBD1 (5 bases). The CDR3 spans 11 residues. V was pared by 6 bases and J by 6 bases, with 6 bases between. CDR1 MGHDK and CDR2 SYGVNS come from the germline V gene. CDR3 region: CASRGPNEQFF. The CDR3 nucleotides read TGTGCCAGCAGGGGGCCCAATGAGCAGTTCTTC.

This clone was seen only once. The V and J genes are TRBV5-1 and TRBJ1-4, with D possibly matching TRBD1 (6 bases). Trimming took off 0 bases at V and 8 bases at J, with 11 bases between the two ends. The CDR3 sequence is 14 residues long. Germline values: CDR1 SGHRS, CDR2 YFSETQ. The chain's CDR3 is CASSLDRVGEKLFF. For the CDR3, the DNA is TGCGCCAGCAGCTTGGACAGGGTGGGAGAAAAACTGTTTTTT.

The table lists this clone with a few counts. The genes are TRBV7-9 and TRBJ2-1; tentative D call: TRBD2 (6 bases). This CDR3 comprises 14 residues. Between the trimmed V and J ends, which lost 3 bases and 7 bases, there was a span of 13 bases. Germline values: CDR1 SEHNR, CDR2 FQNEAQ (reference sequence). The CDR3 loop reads CASSLVGGVNEQFF. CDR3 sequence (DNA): TGTGCCAGCAGCTTGGTCGGGGGAGTGAATGAGCAGTTCTTC.

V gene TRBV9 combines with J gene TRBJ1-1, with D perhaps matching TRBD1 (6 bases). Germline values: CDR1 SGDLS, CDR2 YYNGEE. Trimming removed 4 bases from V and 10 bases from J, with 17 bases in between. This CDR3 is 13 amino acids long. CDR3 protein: CASSQRGERRAFF. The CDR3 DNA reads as TGTGCCAGCAGCCAAAGGGGGGAGCGCCGAGCTTTCTTT.

This CDR3 is CASSLSQWGRAEAFF. DNA of the CDR3: TGTGCCAGCAGCTTGTCCCAGTGGGGTAGGGCTGAAGCTTTCTTT. The chain joins TRBV5-8 to TRBJ1-1; the D is unclear. Trimming left V 1 base short and J 6 bases short, with 16 bases between. The CDR3 has 15 amino acids. Germline V lookup: CDR1 SGHTS, CDR2 YDEGEE.

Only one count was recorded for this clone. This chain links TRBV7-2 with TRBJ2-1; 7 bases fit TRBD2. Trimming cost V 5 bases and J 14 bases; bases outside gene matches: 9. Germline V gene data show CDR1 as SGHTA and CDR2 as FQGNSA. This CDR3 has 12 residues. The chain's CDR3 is CASSRDAGEEFF. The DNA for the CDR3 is TGTGCCAGCAGCCGAGACGCGGGGGAGGAGTTCTTC.

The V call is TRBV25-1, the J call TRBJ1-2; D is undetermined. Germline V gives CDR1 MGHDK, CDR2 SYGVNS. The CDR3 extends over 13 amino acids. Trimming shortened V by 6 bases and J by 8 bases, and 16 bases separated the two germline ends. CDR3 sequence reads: CASSSGVRGGYTF. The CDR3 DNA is TGTGCCAGCAGCTCCGGAGTAAGAGGGGGCTACACCTTC.

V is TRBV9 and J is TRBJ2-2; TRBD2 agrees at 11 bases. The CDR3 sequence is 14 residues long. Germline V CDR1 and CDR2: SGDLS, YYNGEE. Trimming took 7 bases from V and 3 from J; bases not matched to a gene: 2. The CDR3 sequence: CASGGLADTGELFF. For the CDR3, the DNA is TGTGCCAGCGGGGGACTAGCGGACACCGGGGAGCTGTTTTTT. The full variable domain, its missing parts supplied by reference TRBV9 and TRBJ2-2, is DSGVTQTPKHLITATGQRVTLRCSPRSGDLSVYWYQQSLDQGLQFLIQYYNGEERAKGNILERFSAQQFPDLHSELNLSSLELGDSALYFCASGGLADTGELFFGEGSRLTVL.

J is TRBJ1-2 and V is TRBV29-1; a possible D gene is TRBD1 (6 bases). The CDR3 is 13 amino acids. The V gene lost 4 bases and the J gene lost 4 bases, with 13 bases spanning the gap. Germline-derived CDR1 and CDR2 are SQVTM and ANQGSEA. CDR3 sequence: CSVVGTGFYGYTF. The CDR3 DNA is TGCAGCGTTGTAGGTACAGGGTTCTATGGCTACACCTTC.

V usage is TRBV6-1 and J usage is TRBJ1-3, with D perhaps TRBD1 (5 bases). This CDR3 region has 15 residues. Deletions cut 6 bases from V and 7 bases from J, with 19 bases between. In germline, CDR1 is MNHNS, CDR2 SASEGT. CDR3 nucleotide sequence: TGTGCCAGCAGCGAAACAGGTTTATTTCGCAACACCATATATTTT. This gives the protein CASSETGLFRNTIYF.

The CDR3 loop is CASSEKGDRYEQYF. The CDR3, as DNA: TGTGCCAGCAGTGAAAAGGGGGACCGCTACGAGCAGTACTTC. The chain joins TRBV2 to TRBJ2-7; TRBD1 might be the D (6 bases). In germline, CDR1 is SNHLY, CDR2 FYNNEI. V was cut by 2 bases and J by 3 bases, with 11 bases left in between. The CDR3 consists of 14 residues.

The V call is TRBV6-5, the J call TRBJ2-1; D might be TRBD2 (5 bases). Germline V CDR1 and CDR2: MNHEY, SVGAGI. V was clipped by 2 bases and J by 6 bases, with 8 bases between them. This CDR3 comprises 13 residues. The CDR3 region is CASSYGRVNEQFF. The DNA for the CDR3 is TGTGCCAGCAGTTACGGGAGAGTCAATGAGCAGTTCTTC.

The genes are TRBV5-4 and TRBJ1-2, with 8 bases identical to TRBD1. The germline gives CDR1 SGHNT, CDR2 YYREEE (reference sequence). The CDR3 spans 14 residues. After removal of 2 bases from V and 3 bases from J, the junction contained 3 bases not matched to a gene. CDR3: CASSLAGQDYGYTF. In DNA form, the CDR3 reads TGTGCCAGCAGCTTAGCGGGACAGGACTATGGCTACACCTTC.

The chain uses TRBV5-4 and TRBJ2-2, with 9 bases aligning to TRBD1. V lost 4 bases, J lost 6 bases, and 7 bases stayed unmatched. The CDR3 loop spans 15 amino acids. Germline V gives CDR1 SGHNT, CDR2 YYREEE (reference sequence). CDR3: CASSPGQGRAGELFF. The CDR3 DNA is TGTGCCAGCAGCCCTGGACAGGGGAGGGCCGGGGAGCTGTTTTTT.

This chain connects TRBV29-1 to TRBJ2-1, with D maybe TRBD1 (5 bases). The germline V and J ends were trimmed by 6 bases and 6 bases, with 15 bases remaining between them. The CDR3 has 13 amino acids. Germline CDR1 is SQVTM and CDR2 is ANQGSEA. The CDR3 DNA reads TGCAGCGTACCGACGCCAGGGCGCAATGAGCAGTTCTTC. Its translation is CSVPTPGRNEQFF.

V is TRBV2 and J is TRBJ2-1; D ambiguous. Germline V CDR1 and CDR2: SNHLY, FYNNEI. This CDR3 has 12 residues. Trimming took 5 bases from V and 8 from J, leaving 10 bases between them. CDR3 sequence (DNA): TGTGCCAGCAGTCAACCCCCCGATGAGCAGTTCTTC. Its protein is CASSQPPDEQFF.

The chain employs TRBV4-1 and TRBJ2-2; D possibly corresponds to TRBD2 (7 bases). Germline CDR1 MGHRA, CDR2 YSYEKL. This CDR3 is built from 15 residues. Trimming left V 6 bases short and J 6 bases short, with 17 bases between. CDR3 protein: CASRKGGVIAGELFF. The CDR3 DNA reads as TGCGCCAGCAGGAAGGGGGGGGTTATCGCCGGGGAGCTGTTTTTT.

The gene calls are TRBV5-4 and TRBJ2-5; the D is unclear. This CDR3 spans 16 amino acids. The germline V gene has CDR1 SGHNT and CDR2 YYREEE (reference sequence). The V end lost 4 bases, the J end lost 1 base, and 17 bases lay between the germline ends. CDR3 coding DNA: TGTGCCAGCAGCCCAACGACTTGGGCAGCCCAAGAGACCCAGTACTTC. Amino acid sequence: CASSPTTWAAQETQYF.

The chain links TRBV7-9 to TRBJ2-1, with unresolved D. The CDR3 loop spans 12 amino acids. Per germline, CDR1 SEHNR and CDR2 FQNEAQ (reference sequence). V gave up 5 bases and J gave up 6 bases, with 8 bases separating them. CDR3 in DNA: TGTGCCAGCAGCCCCAACCCCAATGAGCAGTTCTTC. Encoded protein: CASSPNPNEQFF. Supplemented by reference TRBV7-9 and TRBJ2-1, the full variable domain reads DTGVSQNPRHKITKRGQNVTFRCDPISEHNRLYWYRQTLGQGPEFLTYFQNEAQLEKSRLLSDRFSAERPKGSFSTLEIQRTEQGDSAMYLCASSPNPNEQFFGPGTRLTVL.

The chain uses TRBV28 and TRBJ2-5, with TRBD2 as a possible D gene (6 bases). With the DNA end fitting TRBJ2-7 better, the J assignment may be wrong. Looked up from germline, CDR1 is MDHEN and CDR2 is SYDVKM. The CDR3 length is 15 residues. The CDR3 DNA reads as TGTGCCAGCAGTTTGTTTGGGACTGTCTCCTACGAGCAGTACTTC. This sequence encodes CASSLFGTVSYEQYF.

CDR3 sequence: CASSHNPFYEQYF. The CDR3 nucleotides are TGTGCCAGTAGTCACAACCCCTTTTACGAGCAGTACTTC. This rearrangement joins TRBV19 to TRBJ2-7; D gene unclear. V was clipped by 5 bases and J by 4 bases, with 12 bases between them. The V gene's germline CDR1 is LNHDA and CDR2 SQIVND (reference sequence). The CDR3 consists of 13 residues. Full variable domain (missing parts from reference TRBV19 and TRBJ2-7): DGGITQSPKYLFRKEGQNVTLSCEQNLNHDAMYWYRQDPGQGLRLIYYSQIVNDFQKGDIAEGYSVSREKKESFPLTVTSAQKNPTAFYLCASSHNPFYEQYFGPGTRLTVT.

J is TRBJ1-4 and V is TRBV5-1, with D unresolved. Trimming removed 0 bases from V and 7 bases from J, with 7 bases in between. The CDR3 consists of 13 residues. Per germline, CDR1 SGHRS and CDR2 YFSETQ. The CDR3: CASSLVAFEKLFF. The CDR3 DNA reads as TGCGCCAGCAGCTTGGTGGCGTTTGAAAAACTGTTTTTT.

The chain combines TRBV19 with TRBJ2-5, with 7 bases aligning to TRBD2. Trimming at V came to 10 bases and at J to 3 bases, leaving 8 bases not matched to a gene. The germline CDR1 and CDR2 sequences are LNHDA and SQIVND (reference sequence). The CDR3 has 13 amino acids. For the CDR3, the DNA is TGTGCCACCGAACCCGGGACTAAAGAGACCCAGTACTTC. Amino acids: CATEPGTKETQYF.

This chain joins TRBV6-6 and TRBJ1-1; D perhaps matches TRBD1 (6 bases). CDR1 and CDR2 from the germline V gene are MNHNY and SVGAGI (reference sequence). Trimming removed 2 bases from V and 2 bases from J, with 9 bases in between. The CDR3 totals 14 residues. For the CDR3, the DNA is TGTGCCAGCAGTTACACAGGGACTAACACTGAAGCTTTCTTT. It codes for CASSYTGTNTEAFF.

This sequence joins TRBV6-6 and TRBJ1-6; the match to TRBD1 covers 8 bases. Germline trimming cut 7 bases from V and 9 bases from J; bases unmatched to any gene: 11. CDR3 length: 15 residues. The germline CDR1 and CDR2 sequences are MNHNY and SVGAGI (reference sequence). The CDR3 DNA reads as TGTGCCAGCACCCCCCTCGCACAGGGGGGTTCACCCCTCCACTTT. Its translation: CASTPLAQGGSPLHF.

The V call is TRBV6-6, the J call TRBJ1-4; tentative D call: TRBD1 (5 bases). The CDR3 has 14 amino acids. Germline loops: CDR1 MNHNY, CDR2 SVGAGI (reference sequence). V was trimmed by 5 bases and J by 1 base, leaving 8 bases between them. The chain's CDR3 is CASSRQLTNEKLFF. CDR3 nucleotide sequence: TGTGCCAGCAGTCGACAGTTAACTAATGAAAAACTGTTTTTT.

The DNA for the CDR3 is TGTGCCAGCAGCTTGGGAGCGAACACTGAAGCTTTCTTT. Its translation is CASSLGANTEAFF. The chain uses TRBV5-6 and TRBJ1-1; D remains unclear. Trimming removed 0 bases from V and 1 base from J, with 4 bases in between. Germline lookup yields CDR1 SGHDT and CDR2 YYEEEE. CDR3 length: 13 residues.

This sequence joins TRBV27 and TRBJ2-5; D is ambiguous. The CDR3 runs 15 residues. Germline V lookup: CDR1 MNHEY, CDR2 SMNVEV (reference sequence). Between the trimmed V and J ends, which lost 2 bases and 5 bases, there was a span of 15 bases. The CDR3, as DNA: TGTGCCAGCAGTTTAACAAGCTTCCGGGTTGAGACCCAGTACTTC. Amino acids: CASSLTSFRVETQYF.

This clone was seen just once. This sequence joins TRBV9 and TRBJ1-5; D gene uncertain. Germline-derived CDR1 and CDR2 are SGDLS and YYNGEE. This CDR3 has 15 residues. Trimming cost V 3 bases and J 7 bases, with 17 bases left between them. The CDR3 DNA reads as TGTGCCAGCAGCGGTGGCTATCGACCGGGGCAGCCCCAGCATTTT. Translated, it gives CASSGGYRPGQPQHF.